The entry below gives a single TCR beta chain sequence along with its context. Specified time point: newly diagnosed GD, antithyroid drugs for less than 3 months. From PBMCs, RNA was extracted and then used to make the TCR library. The sample is drawn from a study of regulatory T cells in long-lasting Graves disease. V was pared by 4 bases and J by 9 bases, with 7 bases between. Germline V gene lookup returns CDR1 DFQATT and CDR2 SNEGSKA (reference sequence). This CDR3 has 11 residues. Arm-PCR of CDR3 regions and iRepertoire HTBI primers were the basis on which TCR beta libraries were built. TCRdb reprocessed the multiplex PCR reads with MiXCR, giving one entry per CDR3 protein. The table has about 220,000 distinct CDR3 sequences, approximately 18% seen once; the top ten hold 10% to 15%. The sample was also linked to a second study, of T cells in Graves' hyperthyroidism and ophthalmopathy.

Specimen: peripheral blood mononuclear cells (PBMCs), collected at new diagnosis, from a patient treated with antithyroid drugs. The clonotype comes from a woman in her 30s with Graves disease. The chain couples TRBV20-1 to TRBJ1-6, with TRBD1 as a possible D gene (5 bases). The CDR3 spells CSATRGSPLHF. The CDR3 coding sequence is TGCAGTGCTACTAGGGGTTCACCCCTCCACTTT.